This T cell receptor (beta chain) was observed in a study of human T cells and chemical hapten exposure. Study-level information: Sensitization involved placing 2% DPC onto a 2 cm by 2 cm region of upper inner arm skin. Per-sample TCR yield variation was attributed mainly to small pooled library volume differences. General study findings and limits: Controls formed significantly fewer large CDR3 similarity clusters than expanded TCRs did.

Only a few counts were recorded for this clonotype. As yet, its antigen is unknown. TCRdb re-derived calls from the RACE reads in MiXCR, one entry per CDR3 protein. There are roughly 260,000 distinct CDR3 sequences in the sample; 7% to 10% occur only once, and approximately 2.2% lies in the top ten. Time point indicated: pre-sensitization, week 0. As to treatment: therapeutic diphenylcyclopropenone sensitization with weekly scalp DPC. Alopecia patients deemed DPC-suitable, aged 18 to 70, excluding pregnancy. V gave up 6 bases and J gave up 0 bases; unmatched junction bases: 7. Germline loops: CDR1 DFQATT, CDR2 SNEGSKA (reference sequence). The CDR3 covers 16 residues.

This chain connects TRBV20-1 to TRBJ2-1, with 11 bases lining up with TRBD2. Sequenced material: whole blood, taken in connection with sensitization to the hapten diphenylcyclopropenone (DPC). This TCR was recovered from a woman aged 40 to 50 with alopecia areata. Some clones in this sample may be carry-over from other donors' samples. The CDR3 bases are TGCAGTGCAAGCCTTACTAGCGGGAGCTCCTACAATGAGCAGTTCTTC. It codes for CSASLTSGSSYNEQFF.